This T cell receptor beta chain originates from a study of CD8+ T cells in alopecia areata. Study summary: Scoring treated patients' severity relied on the percentage of scalp area affected. Study-level points and caveats: Tofacitinib significantly reduced both scalp clonality and expanded CD8+ clones among the top 100.

V trimming: 3 bases; J trimming: 6 bases; junction bases outside the gene matches: 4. The CDR3 contains 14 residues. Germline V gene lookup returns CDR1 MNHEY and CDR2 SMNVEV (reference sequence). Treatment denoted: oral pan-JAK inhibitor, 5-10 mg twice daily. Peripheral blood and lesional scalp punch biopsies were taken from alopecia areata patients. Reverse transcribed after extraction, RNA yielded cDNA as the sequencing template. Data came from immunoSEQ multiplex PCR; TCRdb stores just in-frame clones and leaves some out. This table holds about 120,000 clones, roughly 57% found once. A note on this clone: Its antigen is as yet unknown.

This material consisted of CD4+ T cells sorted from blood, taken at week 4, from a patient treated with tofacitinib. This clonotype originated in a human donor with alopecia areata. The rearrangement links TRBV27 to TRBJ2-1; the match to TRBD2 covers 8 bases. For the CDR3, the DNA is TGTGCCAGCAGTTTGTGGACTAGCACCAATGAGCAGTTCTTC. It codes for CASSLWTSTNEQFF.